The 27 T cell receptor beta chains reported below all come from one sample, sequenced in a study of blood T cells in healthy people across ages. Alongside a J-beta primer mix, a sample-barcoded 5' primer served in a second PCR lasting roughly 7 to 11 cycles. TCRdb passed the 5' RACE reads through MiXCR, listing each CDR3 protein once. The data contain 1.8 million or so distinct CDR3 sequences, roughly two fifths of them singletons. The source material was blood. These receptors all stem from a human donor in good health.

Points on this clonotype: The junction departs from germline at one end; a sequencing error may be responsible. The rearrangement links TRBV6-2 or TRBV6-3 to TRBJ1-6; weak D call: TRBD1 (5 bases). The CDR3 is 17 amino acids. Germline V CDR1 and CDR2: MNHEY, SVGEGT. As DNA, the CDR3 is TGTGCCAGCAGCTACTCGAAACCTGGACAACCCGCTTCACCCCTCCACTTT. Translation: CASSYSKPGQPASPLHF.

The chain employs TRBV4-3 and TRBJ1-4, with D perhaps TRBD1 (5 bases). CDR1 is LGHNA and CDR2 is YSLEER in the germline V gene. The V gene lost 0 bases and the J gene lost 8 bases, with 16 bases spanning the gap. CDR3 length: 16 amino acids. The CDR3 region has the DNA TGCGCCAGCAGCCAAGATTCAGAAGGGGACGGGGAAAAACTGTTTTTT. As protein: CASSQDSEGDGEKLFF.

The chain combines TRBV4-3 with TRBJ1-2; 7 nucleotides match TRBD1. The trim removed 0 bases at V and 4 bases at J, leaving 8 bases unmatched. Germline CDR1 is LGHNA and CDR2 is YSLEER. The CDR3 spans 16 residues. The CDR3 loop reads CASSQDIGRGVYGYTF. In DNA form, the CDR3 reads TGCGCCAGCAGCCAAGATATCGGCAGGGGGGTCTATGGCTACACCTTC.

The chain joins TRBV6-5 to TRBJ1-6; 7 bases line up with TRBD1. CDR3 size: 17 residues. V lost 0 bases, J lost 1 base, and 3 bases stayed unmatched. Germline V CDR1 and CDR2: MNHEY, SVGAGI. The CDR3 bases are TGTGCCAGCAGTTACTCTTACAGGGGTTCCTATAATTCACCCCTCCACTTT. Protein product: CASSYSYRGSYNSPLHF.

This clonotype has more than one count but fewer than ten. The chain carries TRBV24-1 and TRBJ2-7, with no clear D. CDR1 KGHDR and CDR2 SFDVKD come from the germline V gene. The CDR3 extends over 14 amino acids. Trimming removed 6 bases at V and 5 bases at J, with 16 bases between. The CDR3 loop reads CATSIGQARDEQYF. The CDR3 coding sequence is TGTGCCACCAGTATCGGCCAGGCTCGGGACGAGCAGTACTTC.

This chain joins TRBV20-1 and TRBJ2-7; D might be TRBD1 or TRBD2, each matching 5 bases. This CDR3 has 13 amino acids. The V end lost 2 bases, the J end lost 8 bases, and 16 bases lay between the germline ends. The V gene's germline CDR1 is DFQATT and CDR2 SNEGSKA (reference sequence). Here the CDR3 DNA reads TGCAGTGCTAGACCGTCTTCAGGGACGAAGCAGTACTTC. Protein: CSARPSSGTKQYF.

This clonotype came up once. The chain couples TRBV2 to TRBJ2-4, with D possibly being TRBD1 (6 bases). Per the germline V gene, CDR1 is SNHLY and CDR2 is FYNNEI. Trimming left V 6 bases short and J 4 bases short, with 22 bases between. The CDR3 spans 17 residues. The CDR3 nucleotides are TGTGCCAGCAGGGATATCACTACAGGGTTGGGAAAAAACATTCAGTACTTC. Residues: CASRDITTGLGKNIQYF.

On this clonotype itself: At one end, the junction sequence differs from germline, possibly due to a read error. The V gene is TRBV5-1, the J gene TRBJ2-7, with a tentative D call TRBD2 (6 bases). CDR1 and CDR2 (germline): SGHRS, YFSETQ. CDR3 length equals 14 residues. CDR3 sequence: CASSPGGSAYEQYF. The CDR3 region has the DNA TGTGCCAGCTCCCCCGGGGGTAGCGCCTACGAGCAGTACTTC.

This clonotype has a handful of counts. The chain links TRBV6-2 or TRBV6-3 to TRBJ2-1, with D maybe TRBD2 (6 bases). CDR3 length: 15 amino acids. V lost 1 base and J 1 base, leaving 8 bases between the germline ends. CDR1 is MNHEY, CDR2 SVGEGT, per germline. DNA for the CDR3: TGTGCCAGCAGTTACTTCGGGGGATCCTACAATGAGCAGTTCTTC. It is translated as CASSYFGGSYNEQFF.

The chain uses TRBV20-1 and TRBJ1-1, with unresolved D. Germline values: CDR1 DFQATT, CDR2 SNEGSKA (reference sequence). The V end lost 1 base, the J end lost 1 base, and 7 bases lay between the germline ends. This CDR3 has 13 amino acids. CDR3 DNA sequence: TGCAGTGCTAGAGTAAGAGCGAACACTGAAGCTTTCTTT. Its translation is CSARVRANTEAFF.

This clonotype was seen more than once but under ten times. V and J are TRBV7-9 and TRBJ2-6, with D unresolved. The germline CDR1 and CDR2 sequences are SEHNR and FQNEAQ (reference sequence). V lost 5 bases to trimming and J lost 0 bases, with 17 bases between them. This CDR3 spans 18 amino acids. The CDR3 is CASSRVGVRGSGANVLTF. In DNA form, the CDR3 reads TGTGCCAGCAGCCGCGTTGGGGTCCGCGGCTCTGGGGCCAACGTCCTGACTTTC.

The V call is TRBV10-3, the J call TRBJ2-7; D gene unclear. The ends were cut back, 1 base at V and 1 base at J, with 8 bases in the middle. Germline-derived CDR1 and CDR2 are ENHRY and SYGVKD. The CDR3 extends over 14 amino acids. The CDR3 spells CAISEWQGSYEQYF. The DNA of the CDR3 is TGTGCCATCAGTGAGTGGCAAGGGTCCTACGAGCAGTACTTC.

On this clonotype: The germline gene is not matched at one end of the junction; a read error may be the cause. The rearrangement links TRBV7-2 to TRBJ1-5; D is possibly TRBD1 (6 bases). Germline V lookup: CDR1 SGHTA, CDR2 FQGNSA. This CDR3 comprises 13 residues. The DNA for the CDR3 is TGTGCCAGCAGCCAACAGGGCCGTTTACCCCGGCATTTT. It specifies CASSQQGRLPRHF.

CDR3 DNA sequence: TGCGCCAGCAGCATATCCTCCGGGACGGTTCACTACGAGCAGTACTTC. It yields the protein CASSISSGTVHYEQYF. The rearrangement links TRBV5-1 to TRBJ2-7; D may match TRBD1 or TRBD2 (5 bases each). Trimming cost V 4 bases and J 3 bases, with 20 bases left between them. Germline loops: CDR1 SGHRS, CDR2 YFSETQ. The CDR3 sequence is 16 residues long.

The genes are TRBV5-1 and TRBJ1-1; D not resolved. The germline V gene has CDR1 SGHRS and CDR2 YFSETQ. V shed 7 bases and J shed 8 bases, with 12 bases lying between them. CDR3 length: 11 amino acids. CDR3 DNA: TGCGCCAGCGGGGTGGGAGCCGAAGCTTTCTTT. Protein: CASGVGAEAFF. Together with reference TRBV5-1 and TRBJ1-1, the CDR3 gives the full variable domain: KAGVTQTPRYLIKTRGQQVTLSCSPISGHRSVSWYQQTPGQGLQFLFEYFSETQRNKGNFPGRFSGRQFSNSRSEMNVSTLELGDSALYLCASGVGAEAFFGQGTRLTVV.

The chain joins TRBV14 to TRBJ2-3; no clear D. The CDR3 loop spans 13 amino acids. Germline values: CDR1 SGHDN, CDR2 FVKESK. The V end lost 0 bases, the J end lost 9 bases, and 10 bases lay between the germline ends. CDR3 region: CASSQEWLATQYF. The CDR3 DNA reads TGTGCCAGCAGCCAAGAATGGTTAGCCACGCAGTATTTT.

This clonotype was observed a handful of times. The chain combines TRBV12-3 or TRBV12-4 with TRBJ1-2; maybe TRBD1 (6 bases). V lost 0 bases, J lost 4 bases, and 9 bases lay in between. This CDR3 has 14 amino acids. As DNA, the CDR3 is TGTGCCAGCAGTTTAGCCCGGGACACCTATGGCTACACCTTC. Protein: CASSLARDTYGYTF.

The chain carries TRBV7-9 and TRBJ1-1; weak D call: TRBD1 (5 bases). The CDR3 spans 15 residues. Trimming removed 5 bases from V and 0 bases from J, with 13 bases in between. From germline, CDR1 is SEHNR and CDR2 FQNEAQ (reference sequence). The CDR3 DNA follows: TGTGCCAGCAGCCCCACGGGACGGATGAACACTGAAGCTTTCTTT. Protein product: CASSPTGRMNTEAFF.

The V and J genes are TRBV29-1 and TRBJ1-1; 8 bases map to TRBD1. The junction had 10 bases not matched to a gene; V was cut back by 6 bases and J by 4 bases. The V gene's germline CDR1 is SQVTM and CDR2 ANQGSEA. The CDR3 is 14 residues long. The CDR3 loop reads CSVLGQGRSTEAFF. The CDR3, as DNA: TGCAGCGTCCTTGGACAGGGCAGGAGCACTGAAGCTTTCTTT.

The chain employs TRBV20-1 and TRBJ2-1, with 9 bases aligning to TRBD2. The CDR3 totals 13 residues. The germline V gene has CDR1 DFQATT and CDR2 SNEGSKA (reference sequence). J was trimmed by 5 bases and V by 7 bases; bases with no gene match: 6. CDR3 amino acids: CSEGGGANNEQFF. CDR3 DNA: TGCAGTGAGGGCGGGGGGGCCAACAATGAGCAGTTCTTC.

The CDR3 reads CASSYAGYQETQYF. The DNA of the CDR3 is TGCGCCAGCTCCTACGCGGGGTACCAAGAGACCCAGTACTTC. V gene TRBV5-1 combines with J gene TRBJ2-5; maybe TRBD2 (6 bases). V was clipped by 7 bases and J by 0 bases, with 13 bases between them. CDR3 length: 14 residues. Per the germline V gene, CDR1 is SGHRS and CDR2 is YFSETQ.

V is TRBV29-1 and J is TRBJ2-3, with 8 bases matching TRBD2. V lost 7 bases to trimming and J lost 2 bases; unmatched junction nucleotides: 8. The germline gives CDR1 SQVTM, CDR2 ANQGSEA. The CDR3 has 14 amino acids. DNA for the CDR3: TGCAGCGCGGGGGGGACGTCAGCCACAGATACGCAGTATTTT. It translates to CSAGGTSATDTQYF.

This chain joins TRBV6-5 and TRBJ1-1; tentatively, D is TRBD1 (6 bases). The CDR3 is 21 amino acids. V was trimmed by 0 bases and J by 8 bases, leaving 34 bases between them. In germline, CDR1 is MNHEY, CDR2 SVGAGI. The DNA for the CDR3 is TGTGCCAGCAGTTACTCGATTCAGTGGGGCAGGGCTCATCAAGGGGGGGACGAAGCTTTCTTT. Translation: CASSYSIQWGRAHQGGDEAFF.

This clonotype was seen at least ten times. The genes are TRBV7-8 and TRBJ2-7; TRBD1 matches at 9 bases. V lost 5 bases and J lost 10; bases outside the gene matches: 12. Germline assignment: CDR1 SGHVS and CDR2 FQNEAQ. The CDR3 loop spans 14 amino acids. Here the CDR3 DNA reads TGTGCCAGCAGCAAAGGACAGGGGAATAGGGGCCAGTACTTC. Translated: CASSKGQGNRGQYF.

This clonotype has ten or more counts. V gene TRBV7-2 combines with J gene TRBJ1-2, with TRBD1 as a possible D gene (6 bases). V dropped 5 bases and J dropped 8 bases, with 15 bases sitting between them. The CDR3 has 13 amino acids. CDR1 and CDR2 from the germline V gene are SGHTA and FQGNSA. The CDR3 region is CASSPRGGDGYTF. In nucleotides, the CDR3 is TGTGCCAGCAGCCCCAGGGGAGGGGACGGCTACACCTTC.

Note on this clonotype: A read error may produce the germline difference seen at one junction end. The V call is TRBV7-2, the J call TRBJ2-1; D is unclear. CDR3 length: 15 residues. The V gene's germline CDR1 is SGHTA and CDR2 FQGNSA. For the CDR3, the DNA is TGTGCCAGCAGCTTAGGGCCAAATGGTTACAATGAGCAGGTCTTC. This translates into CASSLGPNGYNEQVF.

This clonotype was found many times. The chain has TRBV12-3 or TRBV12-4 and TRBJ1-2; TRBD1 aligns across 10 bases. The CDR3 totals 15 residues. V shed 4 bases, J shed 8 bases, and the junction held 10 bases outside the gene matches. The chain's CDR3 is CASSWKGTGARGYTF. The CDR3 DNA reads TGTGCCAGCAGTTGGAAGGGGACAGGGGCTCGGGGCTACACCTTC.